Described below is a single TCR beta chain sequence and its context. The genes and germline here are from mouse. With the read ending 4 residues before the CDR3 end, the germline J gene is used to fill in that end. Pooled cells of cutaneous lymph node origin were sorted on CD4, CD8alpha, NKG2D, NKG2ACE and other markers. RNA, once extracted, was reverse transcribed into cDNA for use as the sequencing template. Assay used: immunoSEQ multiplex PCR; TCRdb lists only in-frame clones, some missing. Altogether under 350,000 clones were found in the sample, and no singletons occur. The sample comes from a study of CD8+ T cells in alopecia areata. Germline V gene lookup returns CDR1 NSHNY and CDR2 SYGAGN. Trimming at V came to 3 bases and at J to 2 bases, leaving 3 bases not matched to a gene. This CDR3 has 15 residues.

This rearrangement joins TRBV13-1 to TRBJ2-3; 10 bases align to TRBD1. The origin of this receptor is a C3H/HeJ mouse with alopecia areata. These mice share the MHC haplotype H2-k. The source material was CD4+ T cells sorted from a lymph node. CDR3 loop: CASSGDRGYAETLYF. The part of the CDR3 DNA that was read is TGTGCCAGCAGTGGGGACAGGGGTTATGCAGAA.